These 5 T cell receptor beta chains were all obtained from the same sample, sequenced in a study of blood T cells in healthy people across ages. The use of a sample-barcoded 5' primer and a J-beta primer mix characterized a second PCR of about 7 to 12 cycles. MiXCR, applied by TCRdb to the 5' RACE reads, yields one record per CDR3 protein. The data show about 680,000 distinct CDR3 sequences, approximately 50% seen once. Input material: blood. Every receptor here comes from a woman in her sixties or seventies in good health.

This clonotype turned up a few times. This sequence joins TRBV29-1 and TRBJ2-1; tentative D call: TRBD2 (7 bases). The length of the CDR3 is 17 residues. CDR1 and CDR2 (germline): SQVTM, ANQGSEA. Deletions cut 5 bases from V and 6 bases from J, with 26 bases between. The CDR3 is CSVRRRGPGGAGNEQFF. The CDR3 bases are TGCAGCGTTAGAAGGAGGGGTCCGGGGGGCGCTGGCAATGAGCAGTTCTTC.

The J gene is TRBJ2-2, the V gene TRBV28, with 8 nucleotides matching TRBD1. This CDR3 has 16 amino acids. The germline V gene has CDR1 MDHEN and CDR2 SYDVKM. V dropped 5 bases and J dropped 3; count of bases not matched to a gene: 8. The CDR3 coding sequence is TGTGCCAGCAGTCTGACTCAGGGGGCGGACACCGGGGAGCTGTTTTTT. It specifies CASSLTQGADTGELFF. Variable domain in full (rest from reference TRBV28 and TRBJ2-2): DVKVTQSSRYLVKRTGEKVFLECVQDMDHENMFWYRQDPGLGLRLIYFSYDVKMKEKGDIPEGYSVSREKKERFSLILESASTNQTSMYLCASSLTQGADTGELFFGEGSRLTVL.

CDR3 amino acids: CASTLRNEQFF. The CDR3 DNA is TGTGCCAGCACCCTGAGGAATGAGCAGTTCTTC. J is TRBJ2-1 and V is TRBV12-3 or TRBV12-4; D gene unclear. Trimming shortened V by 7 bases and J by 7 bases, and 8 bases separated the two germline ends. The CDR3 is 11 amino acids.

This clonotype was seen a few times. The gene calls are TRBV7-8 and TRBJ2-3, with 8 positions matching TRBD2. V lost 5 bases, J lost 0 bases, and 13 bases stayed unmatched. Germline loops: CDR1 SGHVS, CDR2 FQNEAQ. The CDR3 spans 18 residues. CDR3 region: CASSLSLTSVSSTDTQYF. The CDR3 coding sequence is TGTGCCAGCAGCCTGAGCCTGACTAGCGTCTCTAGCACAGATACGCAGTATTTT.

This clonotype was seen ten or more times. The CDR3 protein is CASSSQGSYEQYF. The DNA of the CDR3 is TGTGCCAGCAGCTCACAGGGAAGCTACGAGCAGTACTTC. The rearrangement uses TRBV7-9 and TRBJ2-7; D possibly corresponds to TRBD1 (6 bases). Trimming took off 4 bases at V and 3 bases at J, with 10 bases between the two ends. This CDR3 spans 13 amino acids. CDR1 is SEHNR and CDR2 is FQNEAQ in the germline V gene (reference sequence).